This T cell receptor (beta chain) emerged from a study of blood T cell repertoires in COVID-19. Methods used by the authors: Amplified reference gene primers provided the basis for estimating nucleated cell counts. Profiled with immunoSEQ multiplex PCR; TCRdb holds only in-frame clones, not every one. That table supplies the V and J calls and clone size; D and trimming were determined from the DNA. This repertoire shows under 250,000 clones, roughly 81% found once; its top ten account for around 3%. After removal of 1 base from V and 5 bases from J, the junction contained 7 bases not matched to a gene. This CDR3 spans 15 amino acids. The germline CDR1 and CDR2 sequences are GTSNPN and SVGIG (reference sequence). This clone was observed once.

Material: peripheral blood. This chain joins TRBV30 and TRBJ2-3; 9 bases fit TRBD1. The source is a man aged 50 to 60 who had recovered from COVID-19. CDR3: CAWSGMGQGKDTQYF. CDR3 coding DNA: TGTGCCTGGAGTGGAATGGGACAGGGCAAAGATACGCAGTATTTT.